One and the same sample provided the 26 T cell receptor beta chains below, sequenced in a study of T cell responses to AZD1222 COVID-19 vaccine. Profiling relied on immunoSEQ multiplex PCR, and the TCRdb table lists in-frame clones only, not all of them. This sample yields fewer than 200,000 clones, of which more than 85% are seen a single time; approximately 1.7% belongs to the top ten. The material sequenced was peripheral blood, taken 28 days after the second AZD1222 dose. Source of these receptors: an adult who received the AZD1222 COVID-19 vaccine.

The J gene is TRBJ1-5, the V gene TRBV11-3, with D maybe TRBD1 (6 bases). V was pared by 4 bases and J by 4 bases, with 8 bases between. Germline CDR1 reads SGHNT; CDR2 reads YENEEA. The CDR3 is 13 residues long. The CDR3 sequence is CASSSGENQPQHF. The CDR3, as DNA: TGTGCCAGCAGCTCAGGGGAAAATCAGCCCCAGCATTTT. The entire variable domain, with the rest obtained from reference TRBV11-3 and TRBJ1-5, is as follows: EAGVVQSPRYKIIEKKQPVAFWCNPISGHNTLYWYLQNLGQGPELLIRYENEEAVDDSQLPKDRFSAERLKGVDSTLKIQPAELGDSAVYLCASSSGENQPQHFGDGTRLSIL.

V is TRBV2 and J is TRBJ1-2; D uncertain. There are 12 residues in the CDR3. Germline V gene lookup returns CDR1 SNHLY and CDR2 FYNNEI. V lost 5 bases and J lost 8, with 12 bases in between. The chain's CDR3 is CASSPPIGGYTF. The CDR3, as DNA: TGTGCCAGCAGTCCCCCTATAGGAGGCTACACCTTC.

This chain links TRBV10-2 with TRBJ2-7, with D perhaps matching TRBD1 (6 bases). Germline-derived CDR1 and CDR2 are WSHSY and SAAADI. V gave up 6 bases and J gave up 7 bases, with 13 bases separating them. CDR3 size: 12 residues. DNA for the CDR3: TGCGCCAGCAGAGTCACAGGGAAAGAGCAGTACTTC. It translates to CASRVTGKEQYF.

The CDR3 sequence: CASSLPDSSEQYF. In DNA form, the CDR3 reads TGTGCCAGCAGCCTCCCGGACAGTTCCGAGCAGTACTTC. The chain has TRBV7-8 and TRBJ2-7; a weak D match, TRBD1 (6 bases). Trimming took off 5 bases at V and 6 bases at J, with 14 bases between the two ends. CDR3 size: 13 residues. Germline V gene sequence: CDR1 SGHVS, CDR2 FQNEAQ.

This clone appeared once. The chain combines TRBV4-3 with TRBJ1-2; no firm D call. Per the germline V gene, CDR1 is LGHNA and CDR2 is YSLEER. V was cut by 4 bases and J by 2 bases, with 11 bases left in between. The CDR3 contains 14 residues. In DNA, the CDR3 is TGCGCCAGCAGCCTGAGGACGGTGAACTATGGCTACACCTTC. Protein product: CASSLRTVNYGYTF.

Of note for this clone: At the DNA level, this CDR3 is encoded by other sequences in the same sample as well. The J gene is TRBJ1-5, the V gene TRBV6-5; D call uncertain. This CDR3 has 15 amino acids. Germline CDR1 and CDR2: MNHEY and SVGAGI. V was clipped by 0 bases and J by 1 base, with 7 bases between them. This CDR3 is CASSYSGRSNQPQHF. CDR3 DNA sequence: TGTGCCAGCAGTTACTCTGGTAGGAGCAATCAGCCCCAGCATTTT.

This clone was detected only a few times. This chain links TRBV18 with TRBJ2-1; D call uncertain. The CDR3 sequence is 15 residues long. Trimming removed 2 bases at V and 5 bases at J, with 13 bases between. From germline, CDR1 is KGHSH and CDR2 LQKENI. CDR3 DNA sequence: TGTGCCAGCTCACCATCTTCCGCAACCAACAATGAGCAGTTCTTC. Residues: CASSPSSATNNEQFF.

The chain couples TRBV18 to TRBJ1-2, with TRBD1 as a possible D gene (5 bases). V was clipped by 2 bases and J by 4 bases, with 14 bases between them. The CDR3 consists of 15 residues. Germline V gene lookup returns CDR1 KGHSH and CDR2 LQKENI. The CDR3 reads CASSPSAGESYGYTF. The DNA of the CDR3 is TGTGCCAGCTCACCAAGCGCGGGGGAATCCTATGGCTACACCTTC.

This clone was counted once. The chain carries TRBV2 and TRBJ1-2; TRBD1 might be the D (5 bases). Germline V gene lookup returns CDR1 SNHLY and CDR2 FYNNEI. The V end was cut by 11 bases, the J end by 8 bases, with 21 bases between. The CDR3 loop spans 13 amino acids. CDR3: CAVSSRDAGGYTF. The CDR3 DNA follows: TGTGCCGTCTCGAGCAGGGACGCGGGGGGCTACACCTTC.

This rearrangement joins TRBV6-2 or TRBV6-3 to TRBJ1-2; unclear D gene. Germline V lookup: CDR1 MNHEY, CDR2 SVGEGT. V gave up 2 bases and J gave up 5 bases, with 27 bases separating them. This CDR3 comprises 19 residues. CDR3: CASSYPTHGRREEVYGYTF. Written as DNA, the CDR3 is TGTGCCAGCAGTTACCCGACCCACGGACGGAGGGAAGAGGTTTATGGCTACACCTTC.

Notes on this clone: The same CDR3 arises from other DNA sequences in this sample as well. The rearrangement links TRBV5-1 to TRBJ2-7; 11 bases are shared with TRBD2. The CDR3 covers 15 residues. Germline V CDR1 and CDR2: SGHRS, YFSETQ. Trimming cost V 0 bases and J 4 bases; bases outside gene matches: 3. CDR3 residues: CASSLGGTSGYEQYF. The DNA for the CDR3 is TGCGCCAGCAGCTTGGGTGGGACTAGCGGATACGAGCAGTACTTC.

The V and J genes are TRBV7-3 and TRBJ2-3; a weak D match, TRBD2 (7 bases). The CDR3 loop spans 15 amino acids. The germline gives CDR1 SGHTA, CDR2 FQGTGA. Trimming left V 0 bases short and J 4 bases short, with 11 bases between. The CDR3 sequence: CASSLTLGGADTQYF. The CDR3 DNA reads TGTGCCAGCAGCTTAACCCTAGGGGGGGCAGATACGCAGTATTTT.

The chain carries TRBV18 and TRBJ1-3; D not certain. CDR1 KGHSH and CDR2 LQKENI come from the germline V gene. This CDR3 is built from 14 residues. Between the trimmed V and J ends, which lost 0 bases and 5 bases, there was a span of 8 bases. The CDR3 loop is CASSPPGSRNTIYF. The CDR3 DNA is TGTGCCAGCTCACCACCAGGGTCAAGAAACACCATATATTTT.

The V call is TRBV3-1 (or the pseudogene TRBV3-2), the J call TRBJ2-5; D is unresolved. V was cut by 2 bases and J by 7 bases, with 5 bases left in between. Germline V gene lookup returns CDR1 LGHDT and CDR2 YNNKEL (reference sequence). The CDR3 runs 11 residues. The CDR3 is CASSQLRTQYF. The CDR3 nucleotides read TGTGCCAGCAGCCAATTAAGGACCCAGTACTTC.

J is TRBJ1-2 and V is TRBV5-8; D is perhaps TRBD1 (6 bases). Germline assignment: CDR1 SGHTS and CDR2 YDEGEE. The CDR3 has 12 amino acids. Trimming shortened V by 2 bases and J by 9 bases, and 11 bases separated the two germline ends. CDR3 amino acids: CASSLQGRSYTF. CDR3 coding DNA: TGTGCCAGCAGCTTACAGGGTCGGAGCTACACCTTC.

This CDR3 is CASSGPPGLAGASNGELFF. The DNA for the CDR3 is TGTGCCAGCAGCGGCCCCCCGGGATTAGCGGGAGCGTCTAACGGGGAGCTGTTTTTT. V and J are TRBV2 and TRBJ2-2; TRBD2 matches at 9 bases. The V gene end was trimmed by 6 bases and the J gene end by 7 bases; junction bases not matched to a gene: 21. Germline CDR1 SNHLY, CDR2 FYNNEI. The CDR3 covers 19 residues.

V is TRBV18 and J is TRBJ2-1; no definite D call. This CDR3 is built from 16 residues. V lost 3 bases and J lost 0, with 12 bases in between. Germline CDR1 and CDR2: KGHSH and LQKENI. In nucleotides, the CDR3 is TGTGCCAGCTCACCTTTAGGCCCTAGCTCCTACAATGAGCAGTTCTTC. It encodes CASSPLGPSSYNEQFF.

This chain joins TRBV7-9 and TRBJ2-7, with TRBD1 identical over 9 bases. Trimming at V came to 0 bases and at J to 3 bases, leaving 3 bases not matched to a gene. Germline assignment: CDR1 SEHNR and CDR2 FQNEAQ (reference sequence). CDR3 length: 15 amino acids. The CDR3 here is CASSLAWGQGYEQYF. The CDR3 nucleotides are TGTGCCAGCAGCTTAGCATGGGGACAGGGCTACGAGCAGTACTTC.

The chain carries TRBV11-3 and TRBJ1-6; possibly TRBD1 for D (5 bases). CDR3 length equals 17 residues. V gave up 2 bases and J gave up 10 bases, with 21 bases separating them. CDR1 and CDR2 (germline): SGHNT, YENEEA. In DNA, the CDR3 is TGTGCCAGCAGCTTAAGGGGTCTTGGGGGGGTTGGATCACCCCTCCACTTT. Translated: CASSLRGLGGVGSPLHF.

The V and J genes are TRBV9 and TRBJ1-2, with 8 bases identical to TRBD1. Trimming at V came to 0 bases and at J to 4 bases, leaving 8 bases not matched to a gene. The CDR3 runs to 16 residues. In germline, CDR1 is SGDLS, CDR2 YYNGEE. The CDR3 reads CASSVGTGSEGYGYTF. The CDR3 coding sequence is TGTGCCAGCAGCGTAGGGACAGGGTCAGAGGGCTATGGCTACACCTTC. Variable domain in full (rest from reference TRBV9 and TRBJ1-2): DSGVTQTPKHLITATGQRVTLRCSPRSGDLSVYWYQQSLDQGLQFLIQYYNGEERAKGNILERFSAQQFPDLHSELNLSSLELGDSALYFCASSVGTGSEGYGYTFGSGTRLTVV.

V gene TRBV23-1 combines with J gene TRBJ1-4, with D possibly TRBD1 on 6 matching bases. TRBV23-1 is sorted into the ORF group, with uncertain function. Trimming pared 2 bases from V and 3 bases from J, leaving 13 bases between. The CDR3 is 16 amino acids. The DNA of the CDR3 is TGCGCCAGCAGTCAAGGACCGGGACACTCTAATGAAAAACTGTTTTTT. Its protein product is CASSQGPGHSNEKLFF.

The chain joins TRBV14 to TRBJ1-5; 11 nucleotides agree with TRBD1. Germline-derived CDR1 and CDR2 are SGHDN and FVKESK. This CDR3 comprises 15 residues. The trim removed 2 bases at V and 11 bases at J, leaving 8 bases unmatched. The CDR3 DNA is TGTGCCAGCAGCCAACCGGGACAGGGGGTTAAGTCCCAGCATTTT. Its translation: CASSQPGQGVKSQHF.

The chain recombines TRBV27 with TRBJ1-2; D is unresolved. In germline, CDR1 is MNHEY, CDR2 SMNVEV (reference sequence). V lost 4 bases and J 2 bases, leaving 8 bases between the germline ends. The CDR3 extends over 13 amino acids. The DNA of the CDR3 is TGTGCCAGCAGTTACCAGGCAAACTATGGCTACACCTTC. Protein product: CASSYQANYGYTF.

The chain employs TRBV2 and TRBJ1-5, with D unresolved. In germline, CDR1 is SNHLY, CDR2 FYNNEI. Between the trimmed V and J ends, which lost 3 bases and 7 bases, there was a span of 13 bases. This CDR3 has 14 residues. CDR3: CASSDEGMGQPQHF. CDR3 DNA sequence: TGTGCCAGCAGTGACGAAGGTATGGGGCAGCCCCAGCATTTT.

The CDR3 nucleotides are TGTGCCAGCAGCTCAGGGGGACGACCGATAACTAATGAAAAACTGTTTTTT. Translated, it gives CASSSGGRPITNEKLFF. J is TRBJ1-4 and V is TRBV5-4; 7 nucleotides align to TRBD1. CDR3 length: 17 residues. With V trimmed by 3 bases and J by 1 base, 9 bases remained unmatched. The germline CDR1 and CDR2 sequences are SGHNT and YYREEE (reference sequence). Drawing the rest from reference TRBV5-4 and TRBJ1-4, the complete variable domain is ETGVTQSPTHLIKTRGQQVTLRCSSQSGHNTVSWYQQALGQGPQFIFQYYREEENGRGNFPPRFSGLQFPNYSSELNVNALELDDSALYLCASSSGGRPITNEKLFFGSGTQLSVL.

The rearrangement joins TRBV7-2 to TRBJ2-5; D is unresolved. CDR1 and CDR2 (germline): SGHTA, FQGNSA. The V gene lost 4 bases and the J gene lost 2 bases, with 8 bases spanning the gap. The CDR3 has 13 amino acids. Here the CDR3 DNA reads TGTGCCAGCAGCTGGCGTATACAAGAGACCCAGTACTTC. Protein sequence: CASSWRIQETQYF.